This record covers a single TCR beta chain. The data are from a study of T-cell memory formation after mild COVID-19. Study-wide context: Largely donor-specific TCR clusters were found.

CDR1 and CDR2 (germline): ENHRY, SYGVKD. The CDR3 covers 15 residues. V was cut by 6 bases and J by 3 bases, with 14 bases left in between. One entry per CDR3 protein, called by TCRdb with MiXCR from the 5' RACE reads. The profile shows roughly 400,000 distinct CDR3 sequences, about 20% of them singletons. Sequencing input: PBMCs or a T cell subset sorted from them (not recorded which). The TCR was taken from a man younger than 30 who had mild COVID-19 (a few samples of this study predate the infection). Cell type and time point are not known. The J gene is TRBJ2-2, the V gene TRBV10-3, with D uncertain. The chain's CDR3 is CAISARPQDTGELFF. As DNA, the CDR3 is TGTGCCATCAGCGCCCGCCCCCAGGACACCGGGGAGCTGTTTTTT.